These 23 T cell receptor beta chains were all obtained from the same sample, sequenced in a study of glioma-infiltrating T cells after dendritic cell vaccination. Data came from immunoSEQ multiplex PCR; TCRdb stores just in-frame clones and leaves some out. The profile shows about 76,000 clones, roughly 87% of them singletons. Time point denoted: after dendritic cell vaccination, including at tumor progression/relapse. Sequences were derived from blood, sampled after dendritic cell vaccination. All receptors derive from a human donor with glioblastoma.

This clone was found once. V is TRBV5-1 and J is TRBJ2-2; 7 positions agree with TRBD1. V was clipped by 2 bases and J by 5 bases; unmatched bases: 6. Germline loops: CDR1 SGHRS, CDR2 YFSETQ. The CDR3 is made up of 15 amino acids. The CDR3 nucleotides are TGCGCCAGCAGCTTCACAGGGGAAACGACCGGGGAGCTGTTTTTT. It specifies CASSFTGETTGELFF.

The chain joins TRBV5-1 to TRBJ2-1; no definite D call. The CDR3 spans 14 residues. The V end was cut by 0 bases, the J end by 4 bases, with 8 bases between. The germline V gene encodes CDR1 SGHRS and CDR2 YFSETQ. CDR3 protein: CASSLDLSYNEQFF. CDR3 DNA: TGCGCCAGCAGCTTGGACTTATCTTACAATGAGCAGTTCTTC.

The chain carries TRBV5-6 and TRBJ2-7; 7 positions match TRBD2. Germline assignment: CDR1 SGHDT and CDR2 YYEEEE. CDR3 length: 15 residues. V shed 2 bases and J 2 bases; nucleotides not matched to a gene: 7. In DNA form, the CDR3 reads TGTGCCAGCAGCTTTTTGTCTAGCGGTACCTACGAGCAGTACTTC. This gives the protein CASSFLSSGTYEQYF.

This sequence joins TRBV29-1 and TRBJ2-2, with D possibly matching TRBD1 (6 bases). The CDR3 contains 13 residues. V gave up 8 bases and J gave up 4 bases, with 14 bases separating them. Germline V gene lookup returns CDR1 SQVTM and CDR2 ANQGSEA. This CDR3 reads CSIKTGSTGELFF. CDR3 nucleotides: TGCAGCATCAAAACAGGGAGCACCGGGGAGCTGTTTTTT.

V and J are TRBV11-3 and TRBJ2-1; TRBD2 matches at 10 bases. The CDR3 is 15 residues long. V was pared by 5 bases and J by 4 bases, with 5 bases of the junction left unmatched. In germline, CDR1 is SGHNT, CDR2 YENEEA. Written as DNA, the CDR3 is TGTGCCAGCAGCCCTCTAGCGGGGGAATACAATGAGCAGTTCTTC. Amino acids: CASSPLAGEYNEQFF.

The chain employs TRBV29-1 and TRBJ1-1, with TRBD1 matching over 8 bases. CDR1 and CDR2 (germline): SQVTM, ANQGSEA. The CDR3 is made up of 14 amino acids. V gave up 5 bases and J gave up 11 bases; unmatched junction bases: 16. CDR3 sequence reads: CSVYPQGAKGMAFF. Written as DNA, the CDR3 is TGCAGCGTTTACCCGCAGGGGGCGAAGGGGATGGCTTTCTTT.

The chain carries TRBV15 and TRBJ2-3, with D possibly matching TRBD1 (5 bases). Germline lookup yields CDR1 LNHNV and CDR2 YYDKDF (reference sequence). Trimming stripped 0 bases from V and 8 bases from J, with 18 bases between. The CDR3 totals 16 residues. CDR3 sequence (DNA): TGTGCCACCAGCAGAGATCCGCCTGGGGCCAGGTCTACGCAGTATTTT. This sequence encodes CATSRDPPGARSTQYF.

The V and J genes are TRBV4-2 and TRBJ2-1; D possibly corresponds to TRBD1 (6 bases). The V end lost 0 bases, the J end lost 0 bases, and 12 bases lay between the germline ends. The CDR3 extends over 17 amino acids. CDR1 is LGHNA, CDR2 YNFKEQ, per germline. The CDR3 here is CASSQDSGASSYNEQFF. For the CDR3, the DNA is TGTGCCAGCAGCCAAGATTCAGGGGCTAGCTCCTACAATGAGCAGTTCTTC.

The rearrangement uses TRBV5-1 and TRBJ2-7, with 8 bases matching TRBD2. Germline V gene data show CDR1 as SGHRS and CDR2 as YFSETQ. The CDR3 loop spans 15 amino acids. With 4 bases clipped from V and 4 bases from J, the junction kept 10 bases outside the gene matches. CDR3 residues: CASSAGGRGKYEQYF. CDR3 in DNA: TGCGCCAGCAGCGCGGGGGGCAGGGGTAAATACGAGCAGTACTTC.

This sequence joins TRBV29-1 and TRBJ1-1; weak D call: TRBD1 (6 bases). CDR1 and CDR2 (germline): SQVTM, ANQGSEA. With 2 bases removed from V and 5 bases from J, the gap between germline ends came to 12 bases. The CDR3 is 13 residues long. CDR3 sequence: CSVERGMQTEAFF. In DNA form, the CDR3 reads TGCAGCGTTGAAAGGGGGATGCAGACTGAAGCTTTCTTT.

The rearrangement joins TRBV5-1 to TRBJ2-1, with TRBD2 matching 9 bases. Germline V CDR1 and CDR2: SGHRS, YFSETQ. Trimming took 7 bases from V and 5 from J; bases not matched to a gene: 7. This CDR3 is built from 14 residues. The CDR3 region is CASGGGDAHNEQFF. For the CDR3, the DNA is TGCGCCAGCGGCGGGGGGGACGCCCACAATGAGCAGTTCTTC.

CDR3 in amino acids: CSVVKGWNNEQFF. In DNA form, the CDR3 reads TGCAGCGTTGTTAAGGGGTGGAACAATGAGCAGTTCTTC. J is TRBJ2-1 and V is TRBV29-1; D is possibly TRBD1 (5 bases). V was clipped by 4 bases and J by 5 bases, with 12 bases between them. CDR1 is SQVTM, CDR2 ANQGSEA, per germline. The CDR3 contains 13 residues.

This clone was seen many times. The chain has TRBV5-1 and TRBJ1-3; D gene ambiguous. V shed 0 bases and J shed 2 bases, with 12 bases lying between them. The V gene's germline CDR1 is SGHRS and CDR2 YFSETQ. This CDR3 comprises 16 residues. The DNA of the CDR3 is TGCGCCAGCAGCTTGGCGGCACCTCAGGCTGGAAACACCATATATTTT. Encoded protein: CASSLAAPQAGNTIYF.

This sequence joins TRBV6-1 and TRBJ2-3, with TRBD2 matching 8 bases. CDR3 length: 14 residues. From germline, CDR1 is MNHNS and CDR2 SASEGT. The J segment lost 1 base and the V segment lost 3 bases, leaving 0 bases of the junction unmatched. CDR3 residues: CASSERGGTDTQYF. In DNA, the CDR3 is TGTGCCAGCAGTGAGCGGGGGGGCACAGATACGCAGTATTTT.

The chain has TRBV6-5 and TRBJ2-5, with TRBD1 matching 7 bases. The end of the DNA is better explained by TRBJ2-7, so the J call may be wrong. The CDR3 runs to 15 residues. Germline V CDR1 and CDR2: MNHEY, SVGAGI. CDR3 region: CASSLQTGSRYEQYF. DNA of the CDR3: TGTGCCAGCAGCCTCCAGACAGGGTCAAGGTACGAGCAGTACTTC.

V usage is TRBV7-2 and J usage is TRBJ2-5, with 11 positions matching TRBD2. The germline CDR1 and CDR2 sequences are SGHTA and FQGNSA. The junction had 5 bases not matched to a gene; V was cut back by 4 bases and J by 4 bases. There are 15 residues in the CDR3. This chain's CDR3 is CASSYSSGGIETQYF. The DNA for the CDR3 is TGTGCCAGCAGCTACTCTAGCGGGGGGATAGAGACCCAGTACTTC.

This clone was observed a single time. V is TRBV27 and J is TRBJ1-1; possibly TRBD1 for D (6 bases). CDR1 is MNHEY and CDR2 is SMNVEV in the germline V gene (reference sequence). The CDR3 has 15 amino acids. V lost 7 bases and J 5 bases, leaving 20 bases between the germline ends. The CDR3 region is CASILDRPGRTEAFF. CDR3 bases: TGTGCCAGCATCCTCGACAGGCCCGGGAGGACTGAAGCTTTCTTT.

The chain carries TRBV7-8 and TRBJ2-4; TRBD2 might be the D (6 bases). The CDR3 length is 14 residues. Germline assignment: CDR1 SGHVS and CDR2 FQNEAQ. With 1 base removed from V and 8 bases from J, the gap between germline ends came to 12 bases. The CDR3 reads CASSLGEVRDIQYF. In DNA, the CDR3 is TGTGCCAGCAGCTTAGGGGAGGTTCGGGACATTCAGTACTTC.

This clone is a singleton in its sample. The chain joins TRBV7-3 to TRBJ2-7; 7 bases match TRBD2. Trimming cost V 4 bases and J 7 bases; bases outside gene matches: 10. Germline assignment: CDR1 SGHTA and CDR2 FQGTGA. The CDR3 runs 14 residues. The CDR3 loop is CASSSSALGGEQYF. The CDR3 nucleotides are TGTGCCAGCAGCTCTTCAGCGCTGGGGGGGGAGCAGTACTTC. Looking up the rest from reference TRBV7-3 and TRBJ2-7 gives the full variable domain: GAGVSQTPSNKVTEKGKYVELRCDPISGHTALYWYRQSLGQGPEFLIYFQGTGAADDSGLPNDRFFAVRPEGSVSTLKIQRTERGDSAVYLCASSSSALGGEQYFGPGTRLTVT.

The gene calls are TRBV30 and TRBJ1-1, with D maybe TRBD1 (6 bases). The CDR3 is made up of 13 amino acids. Germline CDR1 and CDR2: GTSNPN and SVGIG (reference sequence). V gave up 3 bases and J gave up 1 base, with 9 bases separating them. The CDR3 protein is CAWSKQGNTEAFF. DNA of the CDR3: TGTGCCTGGAGCAAACAGGGGAACACTGAAGCTTTCTTT. Full variable domain (missing parts from reference TRBV30 and TRBJ1-1): SQTIHQWPATLVQPVGSPLSLECTVEGTSNPNLYWYRQAAGRGLQLLFYSVGIGQISSEVPQNLSASRPQDRQFILSSKKLLLSDSGFYLCAWSKQGNTEAFFGQGTRLTVV.

V is TRBV7-3 and J is TRBJ1-1; D uncertain. V shed 5 bases and J shed 0 bases, with 7 bases lying between them. The CDR3 sequence is 13 residues long. Germline lookup yields CDR1 SGHTA and CDR2 FQGTGA. This CDR3 is CASSPILNTEAFF. The CDR3 bases are TGTGCCAGCAGCCCTATACTGAACACTGAAGCTTTCTTT.

The chain links TRBV6-4 to TRBJ2-1; 7 bases align to TRBD2. This CDR3 spans 14 amino acids. Losses at the gene ends were 0 bases for V and 8 bases for J; bases not matched to a gene: 4. From germline, CDR1 is MRHNA and CDR2 SNTAGT. The CDR3 nucleotides are TGTGCCAGCAGTGACTCCTGGGGGGGTGATGAGCAGTTCTTC. Residues: CASSDSWGGDEQFF.

This chain joins TRBV2 and TRBJ2-1; TRBD2 matches at 10 bases. Germline V gene lookup returns CDR1 SNHLY and CDR2 FYNNEI. Unmatched junction bases numbered 12, after V lost 5 bases and J lost 8 bases. The CDR3 is 16 residues long. Here the CDR3 reads CASSKLSGRAIDEQFF. CDR3 DNA: TGTGCCAGCAGTAAACTCAGCGGGAGGGCCATCGATGAGCAGTTCTTC.